This T cell receptor beta chain was obtained from a study of breast tumors, draining lymph nodes, adjacent tissues. Study-level results: Compared with basal-like, luminal-like tumors shared significantly more repertoire with nontumor tissue. Compared with lymph nodes, tumors were less diverse; compared with nontumor tissue, more.

Deletions cut 0 bases from V and 9 bases from J, with 9 bases between. The CDR3 contains 13 residues. Per germline, CDR1 MGHRA and CDR2 YSYEKL. TCRdb reanalysed the multiplex PCR reads using MiXCR and keeps one entry per CDR3 protein. The sample has under 150,000 distinct CDR3 sequences, about 20% seen once. Breast cancer patients provided tissue from their axillary draining lymph nodes. This clonotype was detected ten times or more. The antigen is unknown. The specimen sequenced was axillary lymph node tissue. The sequence came from a female donor with breast cancer. Some clones in this sample may be carry-over from other donors' samples. The chain employs TRBV4-1 and TRBJ1-3; no definite D call. CDR3 sequence reads: CASSQEQLGTIYF. In nucleotides, the CDR3 is TGCGCCAGCAGCCAAGAACAGCTGGGCACCATATATTTT.